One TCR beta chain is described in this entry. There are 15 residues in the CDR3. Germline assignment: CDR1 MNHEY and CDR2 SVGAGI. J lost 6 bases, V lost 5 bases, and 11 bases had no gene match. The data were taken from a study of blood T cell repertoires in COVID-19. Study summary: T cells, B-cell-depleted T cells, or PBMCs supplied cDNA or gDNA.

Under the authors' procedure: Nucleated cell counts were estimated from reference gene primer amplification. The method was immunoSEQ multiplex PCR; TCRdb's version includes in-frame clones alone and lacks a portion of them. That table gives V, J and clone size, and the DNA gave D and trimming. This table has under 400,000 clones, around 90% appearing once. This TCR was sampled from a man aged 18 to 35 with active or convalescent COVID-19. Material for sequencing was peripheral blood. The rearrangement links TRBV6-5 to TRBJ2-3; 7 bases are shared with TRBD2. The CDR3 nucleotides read TGTGCCAGCAGTCCCCAGGCGCGGGGGACCGATACGCAGTATTTT. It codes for CASSPQARGTDTQYF.